This TCR beta chain was observed in a study of shared clonotypes between healthy human individuals. Whole-study findings and limits: Relative to memory subsets, naive subsets generally showed larger estimated richness.

Comment on this clone: Its antigen remains unknown.

Every one of the donors was a Caucasian adult that lived in Nashville, Tennessee. The method was immunoSEQ multiplex PCR; TCRdb's version includes in-frame clones alone and lacks a portion of them. The sample comprises 2 million to 3 million clones, under 95% of which are singletons, and approximately 0.35% rests with the top ten. Germline V gives CDR1 LNHDA, CDR2 SQIVND (reference sequence). The CDR3 length is 14 residues. Losses at the gene ends were 5 bases for V and 4 bases for J; bases not matched to a gene: 8. The chain links TRBV19 to TRBJ2-7, with 7 bases matching TRBD2. The clonotype comes from a man between 18 and 29 years old in good health. Some clones in this sample may be carry-over from other donors' samples. Sequencing input: naive CD4+ T cells from PBMCs. Subset indicated: CD45RA+ positively selected. CDR3 sequence reads: CASSLSGRAYEQYF. The DNA of the CDR3 is TGTGCCAGTAGTCTCTCGGGGAGGGCGTACGAGCAGTACTTC.